These T cell receptor beta chains were read from a single sample in a study of T cell responses to AZD1222 COVID-19 vaccine. Some clones are missing from TCRdb's copy, which holds only in-frame ones; the method was immunoSEQ multiplex PCR. The data contain about 120,000 clones, 75% to 95% of them singletons. This material consisted of peripheral blood, taken 28 days after the second dose of the MenACWY control vaccine. Receptors originate from an adult who received the MenACWY meningococcal vaccine as a control. Each CDR3 is given with its conserved first and last residue. The D gene is left open where the match is weak. Clone size is not always given. Where it is, it says once, few, many or a class for expanded clones.

clone_size: -; cdr3_length: 12; v_call: TRBV27; d_call: TRBD1; j_call: TRBJ1-2; cdr3_aa: CASTGQLGGYTF; cdr3_nt: TGTGCCAGCACGGGACAGCTGGGAGGCTACACCTTC
clone_size: -; cdr3_length: 13; v_call: TRBV10-3; d_call: TRBD1; j_call: TRBJ1-5; cdr3_aa: CASSAGQGRPQHF; cdr3_nt: TGTGCCTCGTCGGCCGGACAGGGGCGGCCCCAGCATTTT
clone_size: -; cdr3_length: 16; v_call: TRBV4-2; d_call: -; j_call: TRBJ1-6; cdr3_aa: CASSQEGSSYNSPLHF; cdr3_nt: TGTGCCAGCAGCCAAGAGGGGAGCTCCTATAATTCACCCCTCCACTTT
clone_size: -; cdr3_length: 16; v_call: TRBV5-5; d_call: TRBD2; j_call: TRBJ2-1; cdr3_aa: CASSLGSGGIDGEQFF; cdr3_nt: TGTGCCAGCAGCTTGGGGAGCGGGGGTATAGACGGAGAGCAGTTCTTC
clone_size: -; cdr3_length: 15; v_call: TRBV7-9; d_call: TRBD1; j_call: TRBJ1-4; cdr3_aa: CASSGTGATNEKLFF; cdr3_nt: TGTGCCAGCAGCGGGACAGGGGCGACTAATGAAAAACTGTTTTTT
clone_size: -; cdr3_length: 16; v_call: TRBV6-5; d_call: -; j_call: TRBJ1-6; cdr3_aa: CASSYSGSSYNSPLHF; cdr3_nt: TGTGCCAGCAGTTACTCGGGTAGCTCCTATAATTCACCCCTCCACTTT
clone_size: once; cdr3_length: 15; v_call: TRBV19; d_call: -; j_call: TRBJ1-1; cdr3_aa: CASMGGGGLNTEAFF; cdr3_nt: TGTGCCAGTATGGGAGGGGGGGGATTGAACACTGAAGCTTTCTTT
clone_size: -; cdr3_length: 13; v_call: TRBV7-8; d_call: -; j_call: TRBJ1-5; cdr3_aa: CASSRQSNQPQHF; cdr3_nt: TGTGCCAGCAGCCGACAGTCCAATCAGCCCCAGCATTTT
clone_size: once; cdr3_length: 13; v_call: TRBV6-6; d_call: TRBD1; j_call: TRBJ2-7; cdr3_aa: CASSRDRVDEQYF; cdr3_nt: TGTGCCAGCAGCCGGGACAGGGTCGACGAGCAGTACTTC
clone_size: -; cdr3_length: 14; v_call: TRBV2; d_call: TRBD1; j_call: TRBJ1-5; cdr3_aa: CASSARQGSQPQHF; cdr3_nt: TGTGCCAGCAGTGCCAGACAGGGGAGTCAGCCCCAGCATTTT
clone_size: -; cdr3_length: 18; v_call: TRBV5-6; d_call: TRBD2; j_call: TRBJ2-1; cdr3_aa: CASSQTSGRARSYNEQFF; cdr3_nt: TGTGCCAGCAGCCAGACTAGCGGGAGGGCCCGCTCCTACAATGAGCAGTTCTTC
clone_size: -; cdr3_length: 14; v_call: TRBV7-9; d_call: -; j_call: TRBJ1-1; cdr3_aa: CASNPTGMNTEAFF; cdr3_nt: TGTGCCAGCAACCCTACAGGGATGAACACTGAAGCTTTCTTT
clone_size: -; cdr3_length: 16; v_call: TRBV4-2; d_call: -; j_call: TRBJ2-2; cdr3_aa: CASSQEVTPNTGELFF; cdr3_nt: TGTGCCAGCAGCCAAGAAGTGACACCTAACACCGGGGAGCTGTTTTTT
clone_size: -; cdr3_length: 14; v_call: TRBV6-5; d_call: -; j_call: TRBJ1-4; cdr3_aa: CASRGGATNEKLFF; cdr3_nt: TGTGCCAGCCGAGGGGGGGCTACTAATGAAAAACTGTTTTTT
clone_size: -; cdr3_length: 15; v_call: TRBV4-3; d_call: -; j_call: TRBJ2-2; cdr3_aa: CASSQGTTNTGELFF; cdr3_nt: TGCGCCAGCAGCCAAGGGACTACGAACACCGGGGAGCTGTTTTTT
clone_size: -; cdr3_length: 15; v_call: TRBV28; d_call: -; j_call: TRBJ2-3; cdr3_aa: CASSTSRENTDTQYF; cdr3_nt: TGTGCCAGCAGTACATCCCGGGAGAACACAGATACGCAGTATTTT
clone_size: -; cdr3_length: 14; v_call: TRBV7-7; d_call: -; j_call: TRBJ2-1; cdr3_aa: CASSLALNGYEQFF; cdr3_nt: TGTGCCAGCAGCTTAGCGCTAAACGGATATGAGCAGTTCTTC
clone_size: -; cdr3_length: 12; v_call: TRBV7-9; d_call: -; j_call: TRBJ2-5; cdr3_aa: CASSQFKETQYF; cdr3_nt: TGTGCCAGCAGCCAATTCAAGGAGACCCAGTACTTC
clone_size: once; cdr3_length: 12; v_call: TRBV28; d_call: -; j_call: TRBJ1-1; cdr3_aa: CASSLPAVEAFF; cdr3_nt: TGTGCCAGCAGTTTGCCGGCGGTAGAAGCTTTCTTT
clone_size: -; cdr3_length: 15; v_call: TRBV5-1; d_call: -; j_call: TRBJ1-1; cdr3_aa: CASALRAGANTEAFF; cdr3_nt: TGCGCCAGCGCTTTGCGGGCAGGGGCGAACACTGAAGCTTTCTTT
clone_size: once; cdr3_length: 15; v_call: TRBV19; d_call: -; j_call: TRBJ1-5; cdr3_aa: CASSIGAPGNQPQHF; cdr3_nt: TGTGCCAGTAGTATCGGGGCTCCCGGCAATCAGCCCCAGCATTTT
clone_size: -; cdr3_length: 16; v_call: TRBV9; d_call: -; j_call: TRBJ2-1; cdr3_aa: CASSVKAYSSYNEQFF; cdr3_nt: TGTGCCAGCAGCGTAAAGGCCTACAGCTCCTACAATGAGCAGTTCTTC
clone_size: -; cdr3_length: 12; v_call: TRBV6-1; d_call: -; j_call: TRBJ2-7; cdr3_aa: CASSEGGQEQYF; cdr3_nt: TGTGCCAGCAGTGAAGGGGGTCAAGAGCAGTACTTC
clone_size: -; cdr3_length: 16; v_call: TRBV15; d_call: TRBD1; j_call: TRBJ2-3; cdr3_aa: CATSARQGVRSDTQYF; cdr3_nt: TGTGCCACCAGCGCCCGACAGGGGGTAAGGTCAGATACGCAGTATTTT
clone_size: -; cdr3_length: 15; v_call: TRBV5-8; d_call: TRBD1; j_call: TRBJ1-1; cdr3_aa: CASSGRDRGRTEAFF; cdr3_nt: TGTGCCAGCAGCGGCCGGGACAGGGGGCGCACTGAAGCTTTCTTT
clone_size: -; cdr3_length: 15; v_call: TRBV10-2; d_call: -; j_call: TRBJ2-5; cdr3_aa: CASSDYQGILETQYF; cdr3_nt: TGCGCCAGCAGTGACTACCAGGGGATTCTTGAGACCCAGTACTTC
clone_size: once; cdr3_length: 20; v_call: TRBV14; d_call: TRBD2; j_call: TRBJ2-1; cdr3_aa: CASSKRVGLAGEVSYNEQFF; cdr3_nt: TGTGCCAGCAGCAAAAGAGTGGGACTAGCGGGAGAGGTGTCCTACAATGAGCAGTTCTTC
clone_size: -; cdr3_length: 14; v_call: TRBV28; d_call: -; j_call: TRBJ2-7; cdr3_aa: CASSLTRLPYEQYF; cdr3_nt: TGTGCCAGCAGTTTAACTCGACTCCCCTACGAGCAGTACTTC
clone_size: -; cdr3_length: 16; v_call: TRBV5-1; d_call: -; j_call: TRBJ2-2; cdr3_aa: CASSLQEKANTGELFF; cdr3_nt: TGCGCCAGCAGCCTACAGGAAAAGGCGAACACCGGGGAGCTGTTTTTT
clone_size: -; cdr3_length: 13; v_call: TRBV28; d_call: -; j_call: TRBJ1-2; cdr3_aa: CASTMNFARSYTF; cdr3_nt: TGTGCCAGCACCATGAATTTTGCACGCAGCTACACCTTC
clone_size: once; cdr3_length: 15; v_call: TRBV18; d_call: TRBD1; j_call: TRBJ2-1; cdr3_aa: CASSPRQGGDNEQFF; cdr3_nt: TGTGCCAGCTCACCACGACAGGGGGGAGACAATGAGCAGTTCTTC
clone_size: -; cdr3_length: 15; v_call: TRBV6-5; d_call: TRBD1; j_call: TRBJ2-5; cdr3_aa: CASSSGTGGLETQYF; cdr3_nt: TGTGCCAGCAGTTCCGGGACAGGGGGCCTAGAGACCCAGTACTTC
clone_size: -; cdr3_length: 17; v_call: TRBV7-6; d_call: -; j_call: TRBJ2-1; cdr3_aa: CASSPGTSSYEYNEQFF; cdr3_nt: TGTGCCAGCAGCCCCGGGACATCAAGTTACGAGTACAATGAGCAGTTCTTC
clone_size: -; cdr3_length: 14; v_call: TRBV5-1; d_call: -; j_call: TRBJ2-5; cdr3_aa: CASSRWELGETQYF; cdr3_nt: TGCGCCAGCAGTCGGTGGGAGTTGGGGGAGACCCAGTACTTC
clone_size: -; cdr3_length: 11; v_call: TRBV30; d_call: -; j_call: TRBJ2-1; cdr3_aa: CAWRFSNEQFF; cdr3_nt: TGTGCCTGGAGATTCTCAAATGAGCAGTTCTTC
clone_size: -; cdr3_length: 12; v_call: TRBV7-2; d_call: -; j_call: TRBJ1-6; cdr3_aa: CASSWSNSPLHF; cdr3_nt: TGTGCCAGCAGCTGGAGCAATTCACCCCTCCACTTT
clone_size: few; cdr3_length: 15; v_call: TRBV7-9; d_call: -; j_call: TRBJ2-7; cdr3_aa: CASSLGAGAAYEQYF; cdr3_nt: TGTGCCAGCAGCTTAGGGGCAGGGGCGGCTTACGAGCAGTACTTC
clone_size: few; cdr3_length: 15; v_call: TRBV15; d_call: -; j_call: TRBJ2-2; cdr3_aa: CATSSQLALTGELFF; cdr3_nt: TGTGCCACCAGCAGTCAACTAGCACTCACCGGGGAGCTGTTTTTT
clone_size: -; cdr3_length: 18; v_call: TRBV27; d_call: -; j_call: TRBJ1-3; cdr3_aa: CASSPRPGTYRPGNTIYF; cdr3_nt: TGTGCCAGCAGTCCTCGCCCCGGGACCTACCGCCCTGGAAACACCATATATTTT
clone_size: -; cdr3_length: 13; v_call: TRBV11-2; d_call: -; j_call: TRBJ2-1; cdr3_aa: CASSLSSYNEQFF; cdr3_nt: TGTGCCAGCAGCTTAAGCTCCTACAATGAGCAGTTCTTC
clone_size: -; cdr3_length: 15; v_call: TRBV9; d_call: -; j_call: TRBJ2-3; cdr3_aa: CASSARAVYTDTQYF; cdr3_nt: TGTGCCAGCAGCGCTAGAGCGGTTTACACAGATACGCAGTATTTT
clone_size: -; cdr3_length: 13; v_call: TRBV7-3; d_call: TRBD1; j_call: TRBJ2-7; cdr3_aa: CASSADRGYEQYF; cdr3_nt: TGTGCCAGCAGCGCCGACAGGGGCTACGAGCAGTACTTC
clone_size: -; cdr3_length: 15; v_call: TRBV28; d_call: TRBD1; j_call: TRBJ2-1; cdr3_aa: CASSSGTGGLYEQFF; cdr3_nt: TGTGCCAGCAGTTCCGGGACAGGGGGTTTATATGAGCAGTTCTTC
clone_size: -; cdr3_length: 16; v_call: TRBV28; d_call: -; j_call: TRBJ1-1; cdr3_aa: CASSNRMGAKGTEAFF; cdr3_nt: TGTGCCAGCAGCAACCGCATGGGGGCGAAGGGCACTGAAGCTTTCTTT
clone_size: -; cdr3_length: 11; v_call: TRBV20-1; d_call: -; j_call: TRBJ2-7; cdr3_aa: CSARETYEQYF; cdr3_nt: TGCAGTGCTAGGGAAACCTACGAGCAGTACTTC
clone_size: -; cdr3_length: 12; v_call: TRBV6-5; d_call: -; j_call: TRBJ1-2; cdr3_aa: CAVRAYRGGYTF; cdr3_nt: TGTGCCGTCCGGGCTTATCGAGGTGGCTACACCTTC
clone_size: -; cdr3_length: 16; v_call: TRBV9; d_call: -; j_call: TRBJ2-3; cdr3_aa: CASSATGSGSTDTQYF; cdr3_nt: TGTGCCAGCAGCGCGACAGGGAGCGGGAGCACAGATACGCAGTATTTT